Shown below are 12 T cell receptor beta chains from a single sample sequenced in a study of shared clonotypes between healthy human individuals. This table comes from immunoSEQ multiplex PCR, and its TCRdb copy is limited to in-frame clones, with some not included. Of over a million clones in the sample, about 75% were seen once. The sample was memory CD4+ T cells sorted from blood. Subset here: CD45RA-negative fraction. These TCRs come from a man younger than 35 in good health.

The chain carries TRBV4-1 and TRBJ2-7; perhaps TRBD1 as D (6 bases). Deletions cut 0 bases from V and 0 bases from J, with 12 bases between. The CDR3 length is 16 residues. In germline, CDR1 is MGHRA, CDR2 YSYEKL. This CDR3 reads CASSQDWGRGSYEQYF. CDR3 DNA sequence: TGCGCCAGCAGCCAAGACTGGGGCAGGGGCTCCTACGAGCAGTACTTC.

The rearrangement joins TRBV5-6 to TRBJ2-7; D is possibly TRBD1 (6 bases). The CDR3 spans 14 residues. The germline CDR1 and CDR2 sequences are SGHDT and YYEEEE. Trimming stripped 5 bases from V and 0 bases from J, with 12 bases between. The CDR3 protein is CASSPRDTSYEQYF. The CDR3 nucleotides read TGTGCCAGCAGTCCAAGGGACACCTCCTACGAGCAGTACTTC.

The chain combines TRBV7-2 with TRBJ2-5; 8 nucleotides match TRBD2. This CDR3 has 16 residues. From germline, CDR1 is SGHTA and CDR2 FQGNSA. Trimming removed 0 bases from V and 2 bases from J; junction bases left unmatched: 5. CDR3 sequence reads: CASSLARPSGQETQYF. CDR3 nucleotides: TGTGCCAGCAGCTTAGCGCGGCCTAGCGGGCAAGAGACCCAGTACTTC.

This sequence joins TRBV10-3 and TRBJ2-7, with 9 bases aligning to TRBD1. J lost 9 bases, V lost 3 bases, and 12 bases had no gene match. Germline V gene lookup returns CDR1 ENHRY and CDR2 SYGVKD. The CDR3 consists of 15 residues. DNA of the CDR3: TGTGCCATCAGTGAAAGGGAGGGACAGGGCGATGGGCAGTACTTC. This translates into CAISEREGQGDGQYF.

The gene calls are TRBV19 and TRBJ2-6; 8 nucleotides line up with TRBD1. The germline V gene encodes CDR1 LNHDA and CDR2 SQIVND (reference sequence). CDR3 size: 14 residues. V dropped 6 bases and J dropped 2; count of bases not matched to a gene: 0. The CDR3 here is CASRDRAGANVLTF. The CDR3 DNA reads as TGTGCCAGTAGGGACAGGGCTGGGGCCAACGTCCTGACTTTC.

This rearrangement joins TRBV9 to TRBJ2-2, with D possibly being TRBD2 (6 bases). The CDR3 is made up of 16 amino acids. The ends were cut back, 0 bases at V and 4 bases at J, with 13 bases in the middle. Germline CDR1 reads SGDLS; CDR2 reads YYNGEE. For the CDR3, the DNA is TGTGCCAGCAGCGTAGGAAATAGCGGAACCACCGGGGAGCTGTTTTTT. It yields the protein CASSVGNSGTTGELFF.

V usage is TRBV6-1 and J usage is TRBJ2-3, with D possibly TRBD2 on 6 matching bases. CDR1 is MNHNS and CDR2 is SASEGT in the germline V gene. CDR3 length equals 15 residues. V lost 7 bases and J lost 4, with 18 bases in between. CDR3: CASTVKEGSADTQYF. As DNA, the CDR3 is TGTGCCAGCACAGTCAAGGAGGGGAGCGCAGATACGCAGTATTTT.

Notes on this clone: The sample contains more than one DNA sequence encoding this CDR3. The chain combines TRBV5-1 with TRBJ2-6, with D perhaps matching TRBD1 (5 bases). The CDR3 covers 15 residues. V gave up 3 bases and J gave up 0 bases, with 7 bases separating them. Germline CDR1 is SGHRS and CDR2 is YFSETQ. The CDR3, as DNA: TGCGCCAGCAGCTACGACAGCTCTGGGGCCAACGTCCTGACTTTC. Protein: CASSYDSSGANVLTF.

The chain links TRBV18 to TRBJ2-7; D remains ambiguous. Germline CDR1 and CDR2: KGHSH and LQKENI. The length of the CDR3 is 12 residues. With 6 bases removed from V and 0 bases from J, the gap between germline ends came to 6 bases. The CDR3 DNA sequence: TGTGCCAGCTCCCAGACCTCCTACGAGCAGTACTTC. It is translated as CASSQTSYEQYF.

This clone was found a few times. CDR3 amino acids: CASSNFYEQYF. As DNA, the CDR3 is TGTGCCAGCAGCAACTTTTACGAGCAGTACTTC. The chain joins TRBV7-2 to TRBJ2-7; D remains unclear. Germline loops: CDR1 SGHTA, CDR2 FQGNSA. The length of the CDR3 is 11 residues. The V end was cut by 5 bases, the J end by 4 bases, with 6 bases between.

This clone was detected only a few times. V is TRBV10-2 and J is TRBJ2-1; D uncertain. The CDR3 spans 13 residues. With 7 bases removed from V and 10 bases from J, the gap between germline ends came to 17 bases. Germline loops: CDR1 WSHSY, CDR2 SAAADI. CDR3 coding DNA: TGCGCCAGCACTGAATCCTGGGTCACCGAGCAGTTCTTC. Translation gives CASTESWVTEQFF.

The chain uses TRBV6-1 and TRBJ1-1, with a possible D match to TRBD1 (5 bases). V gave up 5 bases and J gave up 4 bases, with 20 bases separating them. Germline loops: CDR1 MNHNS, CDR2 SASEGT. The CDR3 runs to 16 residues. The CDR3 DNA reads TGTGCCAGCAGTAAAGACCCCGGGACCCCGAGCACTGAAGCTTTCTTT. Amino acids: CASSKDPGTPSTEAFF.